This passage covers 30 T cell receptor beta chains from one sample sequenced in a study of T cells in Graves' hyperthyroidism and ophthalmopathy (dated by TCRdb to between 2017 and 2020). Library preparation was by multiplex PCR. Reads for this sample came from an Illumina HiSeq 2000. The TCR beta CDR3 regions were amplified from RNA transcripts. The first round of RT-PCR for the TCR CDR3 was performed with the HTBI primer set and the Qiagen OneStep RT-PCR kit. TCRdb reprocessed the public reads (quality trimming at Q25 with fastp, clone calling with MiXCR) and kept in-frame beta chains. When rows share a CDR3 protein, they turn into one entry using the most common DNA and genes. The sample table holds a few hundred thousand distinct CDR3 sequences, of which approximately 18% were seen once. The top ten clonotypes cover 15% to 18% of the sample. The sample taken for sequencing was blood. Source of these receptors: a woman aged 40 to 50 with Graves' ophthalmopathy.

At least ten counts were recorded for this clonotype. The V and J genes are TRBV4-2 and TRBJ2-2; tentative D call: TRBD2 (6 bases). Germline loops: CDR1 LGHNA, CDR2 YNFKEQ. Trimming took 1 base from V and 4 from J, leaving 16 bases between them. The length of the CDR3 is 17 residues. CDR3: CASSQGRRRDRTGELFF. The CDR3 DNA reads TGTGCCAGCAGCCAAGGCCGGCGGCGGGATCGCACCGGGGAGCTGTTTTTT.

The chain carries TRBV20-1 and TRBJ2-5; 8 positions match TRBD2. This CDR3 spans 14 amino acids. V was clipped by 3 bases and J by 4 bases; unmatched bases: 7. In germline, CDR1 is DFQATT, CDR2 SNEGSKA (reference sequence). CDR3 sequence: CSASVAGGRETQYF. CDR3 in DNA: TGCAGTGCTAGTGTGGCGGGAGGTCGAGAGACCCAGTACTTC.

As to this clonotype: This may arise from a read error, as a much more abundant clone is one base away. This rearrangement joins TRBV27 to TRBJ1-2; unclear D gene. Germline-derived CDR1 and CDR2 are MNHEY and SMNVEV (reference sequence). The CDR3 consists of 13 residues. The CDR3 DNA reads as TGTGTCAGCAGTTTAAAACAGTTCTATGGCTACACCTTC. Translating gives CVSSLKQFYGYTF.

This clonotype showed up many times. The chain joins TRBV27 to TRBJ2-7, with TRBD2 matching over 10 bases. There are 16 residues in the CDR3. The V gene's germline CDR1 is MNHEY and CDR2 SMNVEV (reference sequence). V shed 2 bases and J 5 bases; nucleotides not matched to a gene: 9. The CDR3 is CASSLNSLAGVHEQYF. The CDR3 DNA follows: TGTGCCAGCAGTTTAAACTCCCTAGCGGGAGTCCACGAGCAGTACTTC.

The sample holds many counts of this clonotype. The CDR3 protein is CASRDPGVYTEAFF. CDR3 bases: TGTGCCAGCAGAGACCCAGGGGTTTACACTGAAGCTTTCTTT. The chain couples TRBV6-2 or TRBV6-3 to TRBJ1-1; TRBD1 might be the D (6 bases). The germline V gene encodes CDR1 MNHEY and CDR2 SVGEGT. The CDR3 contains 14 residues. Trimming shortened V by 6 bases and J by 3 bases, and 14 bases separated the two germline ends.

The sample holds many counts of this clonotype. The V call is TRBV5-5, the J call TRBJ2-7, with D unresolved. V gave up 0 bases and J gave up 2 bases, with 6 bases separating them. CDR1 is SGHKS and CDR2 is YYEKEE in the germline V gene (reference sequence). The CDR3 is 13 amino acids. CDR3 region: CASSLAIPYEQYF. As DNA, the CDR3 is TGTGCCAGCAGCTTGGCCATTCCCTACGAGCAGTACTTC.

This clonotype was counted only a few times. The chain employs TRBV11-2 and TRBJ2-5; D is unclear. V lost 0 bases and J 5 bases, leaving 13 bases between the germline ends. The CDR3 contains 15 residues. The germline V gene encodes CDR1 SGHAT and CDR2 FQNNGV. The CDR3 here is CASSLESPLVETQYF. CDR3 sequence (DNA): TGTGCCAGCAGCTTAGAAAGCCCACTGGTTGAGACCCAGTACTTC.

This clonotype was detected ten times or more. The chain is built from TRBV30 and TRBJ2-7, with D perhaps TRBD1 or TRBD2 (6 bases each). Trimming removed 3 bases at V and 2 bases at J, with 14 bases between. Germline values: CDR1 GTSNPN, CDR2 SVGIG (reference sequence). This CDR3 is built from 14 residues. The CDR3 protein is CAWSPIGGAYEQYF. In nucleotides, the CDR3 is TGTGCCTGGAGCCCCATCGGGGGCGCCTACGAGCAGTACTTC. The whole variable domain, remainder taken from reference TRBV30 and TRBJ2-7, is SQTIHQWPATLVQPVGSPLSLECTVEGTSNPNLYWYRQAAGRGLQLLFYSVGIGQISSEVPQNLSASRPQDRQFILSSKKLLLSDSGFYLCAWSPIGGAYEQYFGPGTRLTVT.

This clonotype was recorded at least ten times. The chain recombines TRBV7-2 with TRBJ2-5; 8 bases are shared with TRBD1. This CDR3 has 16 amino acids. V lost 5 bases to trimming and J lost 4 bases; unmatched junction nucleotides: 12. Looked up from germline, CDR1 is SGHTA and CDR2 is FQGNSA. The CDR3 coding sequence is TGTGCCAGCAGCCCCCCAGGTCCAGGGGGCCTAGAGACCCAGTACTTC. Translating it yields CASSPPGPGGLETQYF.

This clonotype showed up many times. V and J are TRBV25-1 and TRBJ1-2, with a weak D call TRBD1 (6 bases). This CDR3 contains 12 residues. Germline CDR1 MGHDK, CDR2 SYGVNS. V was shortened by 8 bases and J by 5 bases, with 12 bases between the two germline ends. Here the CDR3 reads CASRGAEYGYTF. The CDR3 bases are TGTGCCAGCCGGGGGGCGGAATATGGCTACACCTTC.

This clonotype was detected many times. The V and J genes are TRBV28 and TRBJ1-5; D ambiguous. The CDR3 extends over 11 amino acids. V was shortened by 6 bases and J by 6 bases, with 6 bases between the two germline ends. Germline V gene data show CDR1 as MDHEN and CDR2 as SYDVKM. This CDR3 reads CASRDIQPQHF. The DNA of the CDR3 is TGTGCCAGCAGAGATATTCAGCCCCAGCATTTT.

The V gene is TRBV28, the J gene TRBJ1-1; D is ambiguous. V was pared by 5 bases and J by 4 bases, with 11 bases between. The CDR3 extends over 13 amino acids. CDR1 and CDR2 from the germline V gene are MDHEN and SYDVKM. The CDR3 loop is CASSRLTGTEAFF. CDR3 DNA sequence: TGTGCCAGCAGTCGATTAACGGGCACTGAAGCTTTCTTT.

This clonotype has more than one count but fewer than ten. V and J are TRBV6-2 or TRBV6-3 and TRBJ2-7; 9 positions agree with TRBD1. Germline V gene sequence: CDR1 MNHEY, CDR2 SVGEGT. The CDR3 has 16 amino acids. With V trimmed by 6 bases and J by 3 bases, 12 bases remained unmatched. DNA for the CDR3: TGTGCCAGCAGCAGGGGCAGGACAGGGGACGTCTACGAGCAGTACTTC. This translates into CASSRGRTGDVYEQYF.

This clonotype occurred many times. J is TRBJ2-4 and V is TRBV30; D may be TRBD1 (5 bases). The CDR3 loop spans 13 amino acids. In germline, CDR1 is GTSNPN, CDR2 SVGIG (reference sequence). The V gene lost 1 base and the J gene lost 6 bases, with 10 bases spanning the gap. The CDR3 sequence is CAWSGGAGNIQYF. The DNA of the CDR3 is TGTGCCTGGAGTGGTGGGGCAGGAAACATTCAGTACTTC.

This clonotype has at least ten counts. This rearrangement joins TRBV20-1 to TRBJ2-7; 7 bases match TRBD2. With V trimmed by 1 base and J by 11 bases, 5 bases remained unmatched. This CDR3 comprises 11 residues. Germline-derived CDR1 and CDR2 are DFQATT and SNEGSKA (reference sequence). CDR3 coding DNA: TGCAGTGCTAGAGGTCTAGCGGTTGAGTACTTC. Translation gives CSARGLAVEYF.

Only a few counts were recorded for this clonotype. For the CDR3, the DNA is TGTGCCAGCAGTAGAAGAACAATCGAACGGTTATCCGGGGCCAACGTCCTGACTTTC. This translates into CASSRRTIERLSGANVLTF. The genes are TRBV2 and TRBJ2-6; D gene unclear. V lost 5 bases and J lost 4, with 24 bases in between. Germline-derived CDR1 and CDR2 are SNHLY and FYNNEI. This CDR3 spans 19 amino acids.

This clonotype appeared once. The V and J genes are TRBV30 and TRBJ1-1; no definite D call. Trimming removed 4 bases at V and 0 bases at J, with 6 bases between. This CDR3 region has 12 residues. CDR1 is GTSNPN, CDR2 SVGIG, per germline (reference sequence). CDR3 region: CAWTGLNTEAFF. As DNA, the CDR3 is TGTGCCTGGACAGGCCTGAACACTGAAGCTTTCTTT.

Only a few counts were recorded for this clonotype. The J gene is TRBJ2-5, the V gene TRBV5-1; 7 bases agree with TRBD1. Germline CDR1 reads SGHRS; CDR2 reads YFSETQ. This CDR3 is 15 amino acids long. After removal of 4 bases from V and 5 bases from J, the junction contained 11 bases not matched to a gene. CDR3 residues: CASSGYRGVGETQYF. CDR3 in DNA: TGCGCCAGCAGCGGATACAGGGGAGTAGGGGAGACCCAGTACTTC.

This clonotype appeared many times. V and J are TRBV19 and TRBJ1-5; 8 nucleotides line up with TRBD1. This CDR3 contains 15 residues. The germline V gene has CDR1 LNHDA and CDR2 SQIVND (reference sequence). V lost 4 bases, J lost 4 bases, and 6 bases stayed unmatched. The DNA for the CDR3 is TGTGCCAGTAGTACCGGACAGGGAGGAAATCAGCCCCAGCATTTT. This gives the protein CASSTGQGGNQPQHF. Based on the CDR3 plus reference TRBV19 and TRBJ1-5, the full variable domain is DGGITQSPKYLFRKEGQNVTLSCEQNLNHDAMYWYRQDPGQGLRLIYYSQIVNDFQKGDIAEGYSVSREKKESFPLTVTSAQKNPTAFYLCASSTGQGGNQPQHFGDGTRLSIL.

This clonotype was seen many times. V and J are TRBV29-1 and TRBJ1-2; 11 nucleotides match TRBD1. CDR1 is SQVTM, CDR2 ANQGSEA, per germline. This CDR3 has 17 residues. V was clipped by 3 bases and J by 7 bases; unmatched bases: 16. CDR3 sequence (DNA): TGCAGCGTTGACCGGATCCGGGGACAGGGGGTTAGAAGTGGCTACACCTTC. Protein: CSVDRIRGQGVRSGYTF.

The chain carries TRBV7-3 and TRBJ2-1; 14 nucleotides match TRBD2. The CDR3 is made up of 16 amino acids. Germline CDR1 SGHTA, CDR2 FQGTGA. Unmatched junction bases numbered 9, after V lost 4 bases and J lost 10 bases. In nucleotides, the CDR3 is TGTGCCAGCAGCTCGCGACTAGCGGGAGGGACGGGGGAGCAGTTCTTC. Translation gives CASSSRLAGGTGEQFF.

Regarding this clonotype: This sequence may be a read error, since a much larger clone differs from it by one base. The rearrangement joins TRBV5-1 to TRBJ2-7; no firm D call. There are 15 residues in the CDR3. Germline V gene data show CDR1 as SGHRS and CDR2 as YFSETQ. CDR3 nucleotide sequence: TGCGTCAGCAGCTTAGACCTAGTCGTGGGCTACGAGCAGTACTTC. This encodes CVSSLDLVVGYEQYF.

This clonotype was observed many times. The CDR3 bases are TGTGCCAGCAGCCATAGAATGGGACAGGGGAATCAGCCCCAGCATTTT. It translates to CASSHRMGQGNQPQHF. The chain carries TRBV28 and TRBJ1-5; the match to TRBD1 covers 10 bases. Per the germline V gene, CDR1 is MDHEN and CDR2 is SYDVKM. This CDR3 has 16 amino acids. With V trimmed by 6 bases and J by 4 bases, 9 bases remained unmatched.

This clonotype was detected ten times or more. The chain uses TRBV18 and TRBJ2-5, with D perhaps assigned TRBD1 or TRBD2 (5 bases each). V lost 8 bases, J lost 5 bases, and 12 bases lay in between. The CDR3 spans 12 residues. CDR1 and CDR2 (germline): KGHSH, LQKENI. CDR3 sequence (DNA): TGTGCCAGCAGCCGGGGCGAGGAGACCCAGTACTTC. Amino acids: CASSRGEETQYF.

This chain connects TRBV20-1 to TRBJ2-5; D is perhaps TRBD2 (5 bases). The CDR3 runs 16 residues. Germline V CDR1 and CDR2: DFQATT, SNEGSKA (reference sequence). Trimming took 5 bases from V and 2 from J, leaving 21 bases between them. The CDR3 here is CSAGGTAGPSQETQYF. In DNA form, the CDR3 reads TGCAGTGCTGGAGGAACGGCAGGACCTTCTCAAGAGACCCAGTACTTC.

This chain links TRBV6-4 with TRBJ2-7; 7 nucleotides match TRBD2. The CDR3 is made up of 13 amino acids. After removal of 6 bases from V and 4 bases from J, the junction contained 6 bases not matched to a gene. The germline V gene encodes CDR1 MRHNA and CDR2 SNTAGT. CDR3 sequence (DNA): TGTGCCAGCAGCGCCGGGGAGGGATACGAGCAGTACTTC. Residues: CASSAGEGYEQYF.

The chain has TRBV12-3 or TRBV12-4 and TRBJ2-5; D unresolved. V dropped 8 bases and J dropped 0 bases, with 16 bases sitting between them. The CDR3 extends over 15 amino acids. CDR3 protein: CASSVTALDQETQYF. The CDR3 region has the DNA TGTGCCAGCTCTGTGACGGCTCTGGACCAAGAGACCCAGTACTTC.

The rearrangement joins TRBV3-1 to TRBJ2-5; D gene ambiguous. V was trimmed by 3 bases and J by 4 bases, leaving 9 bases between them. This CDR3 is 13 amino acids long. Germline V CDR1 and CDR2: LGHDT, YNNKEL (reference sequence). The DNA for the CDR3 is TGTGCCAGCAGCCATACCTGGGGAGAGACCCAGTACTTC. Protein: CASSHTWGETQYF.

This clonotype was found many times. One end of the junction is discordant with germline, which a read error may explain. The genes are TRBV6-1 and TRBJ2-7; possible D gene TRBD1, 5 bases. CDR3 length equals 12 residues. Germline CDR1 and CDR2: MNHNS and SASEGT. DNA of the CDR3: TGTGCCAGCAATACAGGTTCCTACGGGCAGTACTTC. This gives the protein CASNTGSYGQYF.

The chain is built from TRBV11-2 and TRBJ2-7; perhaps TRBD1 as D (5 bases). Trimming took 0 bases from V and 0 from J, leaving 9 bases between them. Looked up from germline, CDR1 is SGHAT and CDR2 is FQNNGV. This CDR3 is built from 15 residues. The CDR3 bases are TGTGCCAGCAGCTTAGAGACAGAGGACTCCTACGAGCAGTACTTC. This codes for CASSLETEDSYEQYF. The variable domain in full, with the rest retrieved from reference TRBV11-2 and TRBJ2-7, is EAGVAQSPRYKIIEKRQSVAFWCNPISGHATLYWYQQILGQGPKLLIQFQNNGVVDDSQLPKDRFSAERLKGVDSTLKIQPAKLEDSAVYLCASSLETEDSYEQYFGPGTRLTVT.